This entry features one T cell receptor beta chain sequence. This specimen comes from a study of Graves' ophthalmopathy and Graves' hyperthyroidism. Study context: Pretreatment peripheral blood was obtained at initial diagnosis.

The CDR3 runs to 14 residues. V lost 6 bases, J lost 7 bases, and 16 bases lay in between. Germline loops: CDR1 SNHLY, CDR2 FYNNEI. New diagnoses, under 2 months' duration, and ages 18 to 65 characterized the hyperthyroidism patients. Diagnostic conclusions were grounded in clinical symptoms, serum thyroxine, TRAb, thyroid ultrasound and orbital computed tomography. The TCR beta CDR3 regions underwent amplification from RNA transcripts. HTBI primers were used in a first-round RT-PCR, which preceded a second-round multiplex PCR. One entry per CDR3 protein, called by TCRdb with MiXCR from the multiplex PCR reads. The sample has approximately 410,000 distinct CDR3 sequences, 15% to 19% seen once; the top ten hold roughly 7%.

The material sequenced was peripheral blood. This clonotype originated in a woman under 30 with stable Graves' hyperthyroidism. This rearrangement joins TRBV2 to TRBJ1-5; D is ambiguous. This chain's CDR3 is CASSPDSSIQPQHF. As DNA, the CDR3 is TGTGCCAGCAGCCCGGATAGTTCCATCCAGCCCCAGCATTTT.